These T cell receptor beta chains were read from a single sample in a study of blood T cells in healthy people across ages. In TCRdb, the 5' RACE reads were re-called with MiXCR into one record per CDR3 protein. Of about 1 million distinct CDR3 sequences in the sample, more than 40% were seen once. The sample comprised blood. All receptors derive from an older woman in good health. CDR3s include the opening cysteine and the closing phenylalanine or tryptophan. The D gene is left open where the match is weak. Only part of the rows carry a size: once, few, many, or a class if the clone is expanded.

cdr3_length: 15; clone_size: .; v_call: TRBV19; d_call: .; j_call: TRBJ1-1; cdr3_nt: TGTGCCAGTACTCTGACAGGCCCGGGGAACACTGAAGCTTTCTTT; cdr3_aa: CASTLTGPGNTEAFF
cdr3_length: 15; clone_size: .; v_call: TRBV12-3/TRBV12-4; d_call: TRBD2; j_call: TRBJ2-1; cdr3_nt: TGTGCCAGCAGTTTTATCGTAGCGGGATACAGTGAGCAGTTCTTC; cdr3_aa: CASSFIVAGYSEQFF
cdr3_length: 14; clone_size: few; v_call: TRBV20-1; d_call: TRBD1; j_call: TRBJ1-1; cdr3_nt: TGCAGTGCTAGACGGGACAGGGGGAACCCTGAAGCTTTCTTT; cdr3_aa: CSARRDRGNPEAFF
cdr3_length: 18; clone_size: many; v_call: TRBV6-1; d_call: .; j_call: TRBJ2-7; cdr3_nt: TGTGCCAGCAGACCCTTCGGGGCTGCCGGCAGGTCTGGGTACGAGCAGTACTTC; cdr3_aa: CASRPFGAAGRSGYEQYF
cdr3_length: 14; clone_size: .; v_call: TRBV27; d_call: .; j_call: TRBJ2-5; cdr3_nt: TGTGCCAGCAGTGAACAGAGGTTGTTAGGGACCCAGTACTTC; cdr3_aa: CASSEQRLLGTQYF
cdr3_length: 14; clone_size: once; v_call: TRBV7-3; d_call: TRBD1; j_call: TRBJ2-7; cdr3_nt: TGTGCCAGCAGCTACAGGGGTGGTTACAATGAGCAGTACTTC; cdr3_aa: CASSYRGGYNEQYF
cdr3_length: 18; clone_size: .; v_call: TRBV28; d_call: TRBD2; j_call: TRBJ2-4; cdr3_nt: TGTGCCAGCAGTTGGGAAGCGGGAAGTCCCCGGGCCAAAAACATTCAGTACTTC; cdr3_aa: CASSWEAGSPRAKNIQYF
cdr3_length: 16; clone_size: .; v_call: TRBV12-3/TRBV12-4; d_call: .; j_call: TRBJ2-7; cdr3_nt: TGTGCCAGCAGTTTAGCGGCGGGTAGCGTAACCTACGAGCAGTACTTC; cdr3_aa: CASSLAAGSVTYEQYF
cdr3_length: 14; clone_size: few; v_call: TRBV4-1; d_call: .; j_call: TRBJ2-1; cdr3_nt: TGCGCCAGCAGCCAAGAGCCGTATGCTGTCGAGCAGTTCTTC; cdr3_aa: CASSQEPYAVEQFF
cdr3_length: 12; clone_size: few; v_call: TRBV20-1; d_call: .; j_call: TRBJ1-2; cdr3_nt: TGCAGTGCCGACAGCGGATCCTATGGCTACACCTTC; cdr3_aa: CSADSGSYGYTF
cdr3_length: 13; clone_size: .; v_call: TRBV6-1; d_call: TRBD1; j_call: TRBJ2-5; cdr3_nt: TGTGCCAGCAGTGAATGGGACAGAGAGACCCAGTACTTC; cdr3_aa: CASSEWDRETQYF
cdr3_length: 16; clone_size: .; v_call: TRBV10-1; d_call: TRBD2; j_call: TRBJ2-7; cdr3_nt: TGCGCCAGCAGTGAGACACCGGGACTAGTAGCTTACGAGCAGTACTTC; cdr3_aa: CASSETPGLVAYEQYF
cdr3_length: 14; clone_size: few; v_call: TRBV9; d_call: .; j_call: TRBJ2-7; cdr3_nt: TGTGCCAGCAGCGGGAGACAGGGACTCTACGAGCAGTACTTC; cdr3_aa: CASSGRQGLYEQYF
cdr3_length: 14; clone_size: .; v_call: TRBV4-2; d_call: .; j_call: TRBJ1-1; cdr3_nt: TGTGCCAGCAGCCAAGTGATCGTGGGGCTTGAAGCTTTCTTT; cdr3_aa: CASSQVIVGLEAFF
cdr3_length: 15; clone_size: few; v_call: TRBV20-1; d_call: TRBD2; j_call: TRBJ2-7; cdr3_nt: TGCAGTGCTAGAAGCCTAGCGGGAGATTCCTACGAGCAGTACTTC; cdr3_aa: CSARSLAGDSYEQYF
cdr3_length: 13; clone_size: many; v_call: TRBV5-1; d_call: .; j_call: TRBJ2-7; cdr3_nt: TGCGCCAGCAGCTTGGCACAGGACTACGAGCAGTACTTC; cdr3_aa: CASSLAQDYEQYF
cdr3_length: 16; clone_size: .; v_call: TRBV20-1; d_call: .; j_call: TRBJ1-1; cdr3_nt: TGCAGTGCTCGAGAAACAGGGAAGGGGATGAACACTGAAGCTTTCTTT; cdr3_aa: CSARETGKGMNTEAFF
cdr3_length: 14; clone_size: few; v_call: TRBV7-9; d_call: TRBD1; j_call: TRBJ1-4; cdr3_nt: TGTGCCAGCAGCGTCGGGACAGCTAATGAAAAACTGTTTTTT; cdr3_aa: CASSVGTANEKLFF
cdr3_length: 13; clone_size: .; v_call: TRBV12-3/TRBV12-4; d_call: TRBD1; j_call: TRBJ2-7; cdr3_nt: TGTGCCAGCAGAGAAGGACAGGCCTACGAGCAGTACTTC; cdr3_aa: CASREGQAYEQYF
cdr3_length: 15; clone_size: few; v_call: TRBV20-1; d_call: TRBD2; j_call: TRBJ2-1; cdr3_nt: TGCAGTGCTCCTAGCGGGAGCATCCCGGAGAATGAGCAGTTCTTC; cdr3_aa: CSAPSGSIPENEQFF
cdr3_length: 13; clone_size: .; v_call: TRBV27; d_call: TRBD2; j_call: TRBJ2-7; cdr3_nt: TGTGCCAGCAGCTTAGCGGGACGCTACGAGCAGTACTTC; cdr3_aa: CASSLAGRYEQYF
cdr3_length: 13; clone_size: .; v_call: TRBV29-1; d_call: TRBD2; j_call: TRBJ2-4; cdr3_nt: TGCAGCGTCGGCGGGGGGGGCCAAAACATTCAGTACTTC; cdr3_aa: CSVGGGGQNIQYF
cdr3_length: 11; clone_size: many; v_call: TRBV10-3; d_call: .; j_call: TRBJ2-1; cdr3_nt: TGTGCCATCAGTGAGGGGAATGAGCAGTTCTTC; cdr3_aa: CAISEGNEQFF
cdr3_length: 13; clone_size: .; v_call: TRBV28; d_call: .; j_call: TRBJ1-1; cdr3_nt: TGTGCCAGCAGCTCGGGGCAGGCGGATGAAGCTTTCTTT; cdr3_aa: CASSSGQADEAFF
cdr3_length: 16; clone_size: .; v_call: TRBV12-3/TRBV12-4; d_call: TRBD1; j_call: TRBJ2-2; cdr3_nt: TGTGCCAGCAGCCACAATGGACAGGGATACACCGGGGAGCTGTTTTTT; cdr3_aa: CASSHNGQGYTGELFF
cdr3_length: 12; clone_size: .; v_call: TRBV5-5; d_call: TRBD1; j_call: TRBJ2-7; cdr3_nt: TGTGCCAGCAGCGCCCCAGGGGGCATTCGGTACTTC; cdr3_aa: CASSAPGGIRYF
cdr3_length: 14; clone_size: .; v_call: TRBV3-1; d_call: TRBD2; j_call: TRBJ2-1; cdr3_nt: TGTGCCAGCAGCAGAGTAAGCGGGAGTAATGAGCAGTTCTTC; cdr3_aa: CASSRVSGSNEQFF